A single sample gave rise to the 29 T cell receptor beta chains below, sequenced in a study of molecular identifiers for immune sequencing clone quantification. Via MiXCR, TCRdb re-called the PCR reads, giving one row per CDR3 protein. The sample contains about 300,000 distinct CDR3 sequences, about 20% of which appear only once. The sequenced sample was naive CD8+ T cells from blood, with Jurkat cell RNA spiked in. Subset meaning: FACS-sorted CD8+CD4-CCR7+CD45RA+ naive T cells. The receptor source for this set is a human donor in good health. Some libraries in this study had Jurkat cell RNA spiked in.

This clonotype was counted ten times or more. The chain uses TRBV6-1 and TRBJ1-5, with D perhaps matching TRBD1 (6 bases). The CDR3 length is 15 residues. Germline assignment: CDR1 MNHNS and CDR2 SASEGT. The V end lost 11 bases, the J end lost 3 bases, and 20 bases lay between the germline ends. The CDR3 nucleotides are TGTGCCGGGGGCAAGGGGGGCTTGGACAATCAGCCCCAGCATTTT. Protein product: CAGGKGGLDNQPQHF.

This chain connects TRBV28 to TRBJ1-2; 9 bases align to TRBD1. The V gene's germline CDR1 is MDHEN and CDR2 SYDVKM. The CDR3 sequence is 16 residues long. The junction had 15 bases not matched to a gene; V was cut back by 6 bases and J by 7 bases. CDR3 sequence: CASSSSGTGFDGGYTF. For the CDR3, the DNA is TGTGCCAGCAGCTCATCCGGGACAGGGTTTGACGGTGGCTACACCTTC.

As to this clonotype: Just one base apart from a much larger clone, this may be a read error. The gene calls are TRBV6-5 and TRBJ2-3; D is undetermined. Germline V gene data show CDR1 as MNHEY and CDR2 as SVGAGI. This CDR3 comprises 14 residues. The CDR3 sequence: CVSSETYGTDTQYF. The DNA for the CDR3 is TGTGTCAGCTCGGAGACCTACGGCACAGATACGCAGTATTTT.

Concerning this clonotype: This clone may be a read error of a much larger clone one base away. The gene calls are TRBV6-5 and TRBJ1-4; 9 positions match TRBD1. The CDR3 is made up of 14 amino acids. Germline CDR1 MNHEY, CDR2 SVGAGI. This CDR3 reads CASGYGTGNEKLFF. The CDR3 region has the DNA TGTGCCAGCGGTTACGGGACAGGGAATGAAAAACTGTTTTTT.

This clonotype was counted a few times. Likely a read error: the CDR3 ends without its conserved phenylalanine or tryptophan. Here the CDR3 DNA reads TGTGCCACCAGTGATTCGGCGGAGGGGGCTCCTTTGGATGAGCAGTTCCTC. Translated: CATSDSAEGAPLDEQFL. This chain uses TRBV24-1 with TRBJ2-1, with D perhaps matching TRBD1 (7 bases). Germline V CDR1 and CDR2: KGHDR, SFDVKD. Trimming cost V 2 bases and J 8 bases, with 21 bases left between them. The CDR3 totals 17 residues.

This clonotype has a count of ten or more. The junction differs from germline at one of its ends, possibly a read error. This sequence joins TRBV7-7 and TRBJ2-3; D gene unclear. The CDR3 runs 14 residues. The V gene's germline CDR1 is SSHAT and CDR2 FNYEAQ (reference sequence). The CDR3 DNA is TGTGCTAGCAGCCCAGACCTTAGCACAGATACGCAGTATTTT. Translating it yields CASSPDLSTDTQYF.

This clonotype was recorded at least ten times. The chain links TRBV9 to TRBJ2-7; 7 bases align to TRBD2. This CDR3 region has 13 residues. Losses at the gene ends were 4 bases for V and 6 bases for J; bases not matched to a gene: 7. CDR1 is SGDLS and CDR2 is YYNGEE in the germline V gene. As DNA, the CDR3 is TGTGCCAGCAGCCCGGGAGGCGAATTCGAGCAGTACTTC. It yields the protein CASSPGGEFEQYF.

This clonotype was observed many times. The chain is built from TRBV12-3 or TRBV12-4 and TRBJ2-7, with 8 bases fitting TRBD2. The CDR3 consists of 15 residues. V was clipped by 6 bases and J by 4 bases; unmatched bases: 11. The DNA of the CDR3 is TGTGCCAGCAGCCTATCTGCGGGGGGAAGATACGAGCAGTACTTC. Amino acids: CASSLSAGGRYEQYF.

This clonotype was observed at least ten times. The V gene is TRBV5-8, the J gene TRBJ2-3; 9 nucleotides agree with TRBD2. CDR1 is SGHTS, CDR2 YDEGEE, per germline. J gave up 0 bases and V 5 bases, and 13 bases lay outside the gene matches. This CDR3 region has 18 residues. CDR3 DNA sequence: TGTGCCAGCAGGGCCGGGACTAGCTTATCCCCTAGCACAGATACGCAGTATTTT. Amino acid sequence: CASRAGTSLSPSTDTQYF.

This clonotype was detected ten times or more. The junction and the germline gene differ at one end; a read error may be behind it. The V and J genes are TRBV7-9 and TRBJ1-1; possibly TRBD1 for D (5 bases). This CDR3 contains 12 residues. Germline CDR1 SEHNR, CDR2 FQNEAQ (reference sequence). The CDR3 DNA reads as TGCGCCAGCAGCTTGGGAGGGGCTGAAGCTTTCTTT. Translating it yields CASSLGGAEAFF.

Turning to this clonotype: This may come from a read error, since a much larger clone is one base off. The chain uses TRBV24-1 and TRBJ2-7; 8 bases align to TRBD1. CDR3 length: 15 amino acids. The germline gives CDR1 KGHDR, CDR2 SFDVKD. CDR3 coding DNA: TGTGCCACCGGTGATCCTCAGGACAGGGCGGACGAGCAGTACTTC. This sequence encodes CATGDPQDRADEQYF.

There are many counts of this clonotype. This chain links TRBV7-9 with TRBJ1-5, with D possibly being TRBD1 (5 bases). With 1 base removed from V and 5 bases from J, the gap between germline ends came to 9 bases. Per germline, CDR1 SEHNR and CDR2 FQNEAQ (reference sequence). This CDR3 is 14 amino acids long. The CDR3 DNA reads as TGTGCCAGCAGCTTAGGGGGAGGGGATCAGCCCCAGCATTTT. Translation gives CASSLGGGDQPQHF. The full variable domain, rest sourced from reference TRBV7-9 and TRBJ1-5, is DTGVSQNPRHKITKRGQNVTFRCDPISEHNRLYWYRQTLGQGPEFLTYFQNEAQLEKSRLLSDRFSAERPKGSFSTLEIQRTEQGDSAMYLCASSLGGGDQPQHFGDGTRLSIL.

This clonotype occurred many times. This chain connects TRBV27 to TRBJ2-7; TRBD2 matches 7 bases. CDR1 and CDR2 (germline): MNHEY, SMNVEV (reference sequence). This CDR3 spans 15 amino acids. V lost 2 bases to trimming and J lost 1 base; unmatched junction nucleotides: 5. The CDR3 region is CASSLGGDRSYEQYF. For the CDR3, the DNA is TGTGCCAGCAGTTTAGGGGGGGACCGGTCCTACGAGCAGTACTTC.

This clonotype was seen ten or more times. CDR3 nucleotide sequence: TGTGCCAGCAGCCCAGAGACAGGGGCCTTCACCGGGGAGCTGTTTTTT. This translates into CASSPETGAFTGELFF. The V gene is TRBV7-9, the J gene TRBJ2-2; 8 bases are shared with TRBD1. CDR3 size: 16 residues. Germline loops: CDR1 SEHNR, CDR2 FQNEAQ (reference sequence). After removal of 5 bases from V and 4 bases from J, the junction contained 9 bases not matched to a gene.

This clonotype has a count of ten or more. The chain links TRBV6-5 to TRBJ1-5; no reliable D call. V dropped 4 bases and J dropped 4 bases, with 11 bases sitting between them. CDR3 size: 14 residues. Germline CDR1 is MNHEY and CDR2 is SVGAGI. CDR3 nucleotide sequence: TGTGCCAGCAGTTTCGGGAGGGATAATCAGCCCCAGCATTTT. Residues: CASSFGRDNQPQHF.

Concerning this clonotype: A read error may be the cause here, since a much bigger clone is one base away. Without the conserved terminal phenylalanine or tryptophan, this CDR3 likely stems from a read error. The chain couples TRBV6-5 to TRBJ1-6; 7 positions match TRBD1. V lost 10 bases, J lost 4 bases, and 4 bases stayed unmatched. The CDR3 length is 13 residues. Germline V gene sequence: CDR1 MNHEY, CDR2 SVGAGI. CDR3 region: CAIGQDYNSPLHS. CDR3 DNA sequence: TGTGCCATCGGACAGGATTATAATTCACCCCTCCACTCT.

A remark on this clonotype: A much larger clone lies a single base off, so this may be a read error. This chain connects TRBV15 to TRBJ2-1; D is perhaps TRBD2 (6 bases). The germline CDR1 and CDR2 sequences are LNHNV and YYDKDF (reference sequence). V shed 11 bases and J shed 5 bases, with 19 bases lying between them. The CDR3 is 14 amino acids. The CDR3 spells CASTEGRLNNEQFF. CDR3 DNA: TGTGCCTCCACGGAGGGGCGCCTCAACAATGAGCAGTTCTTC.

This clonotype occurred many times. The rearrangement uses TRBV11-2 and TRBJ2-5; D uncertain. The CDR3 sequence is 11 residues long. V dropped 5 bases and J dropped 7 bases, with 8 bases sitting between them. The germline V gene encodes CDR1 SGHAT and CDR2 FQNNGV. For the CDR3, the DNA is TGTGCCAGCAGCGATTTGGGGACCCAGTACTTC. It specifies CASSDLGTQYF.

As concerns this clonotype: This may be a read error: a much more frequent sequence differs by one nucleotide. The gene calls are TRBV25-1 and TRBJ2-1, with D possibly matching TRBD2 (5 bases). V shed 10 bases and J shed 6 bases, with 22 bases lying between them. Looked up from germline, CDR1 is MGHDK and CDR2 is SYGVNS. This CDR3 is 15 amino acids long. The CDR3 DNA is TGTGCCACCATTTCCCTAGCCCCACGAAGCAATGAGCAGTTCTTC. Protein: CATISLAPRSNEQFF.

For this clonotype: This sequence may be a read error, since a much larger clone differs from it by one base. CDR3 nucleotide sequence: TGTGCCAGCAGCATCTCGAGTCAGGAAGAGACCCAGTACTTC. Its translation: CASSISSQEETQYF. The rearrangement joins TRBV21-1 to TRBJ2-5. TRBV21-1 is a pseudogene. The CDR3 covers 14 residues.

This clonotype was seen ten or more times. The rearrangement uses TRBV28 and TRBJ1-6; D uncertain. The V gene lost 7 bases and the J gene lost 7 bases, with 14 bases spanning the gap. The length of the CDR3 is 14 residues. Germline V CDR1 and CDR2: MDHEN, SYDVKM. This chain's CDR3 is CASTEPAPNSPLHF. In DNA form, the CDR3 reads TGTGCCAGCACGGAGCCCGCCCCGAATTCACCCCTCCACTTT.

This clonotype was seen at least ten times. J is TRBJ2-1 and V is TRBV11-2; D may correspond to TRBD1 or TRBD2 (5 bases each). The CDR3 is made up of 14 amino acids. Germline V CDR1 and CDR2: SGHAT, FQNNGV. The V end was cut by 7 bases, the J end by 4 bases, with 14 bases between. As DNA, the CDR3 is TGTGCCAGCAACCCATTGGGGGAGTACAATGAGCAGTTCTTC. It codes for CASNPLGEYNEQFF.

This clonotype was recorded many times. This sequence joins TRBV5-1 and TRBJ2-7; 7 nucleotides line up with TRBD1. The CDR3 has 15 amino acids. Germline V gene sequence: CDR1 SGHRS, CDR2 YFSETQ. The V segment lost 3 bases and the J segment 6 bases; nucleotides outside the gene matches: 12. CDR3 amino acids: CASSSMTGPVSEQYF. The CDR3 coding sequence is TGCGCCAGCAGCTCGATGACAGGGCCCGTTTCCGAGCAGTACTTC.

The chain carries TRBV14 and TRBJ2-7, with 8 bases lining up with TRBD1. The CDR3 covers 15 residues. Unmatched junction bases numbered 3, after V lost 2 bases and J lost 0 bases. Per germline, CDR1 SGHDN and CDR2 FVKESK. The CDR3 DNA reads TGTGCCAGCAGCCAAACACAGGGGGTCTCCTACGAGCAGTACTTC. It codes for CASSQTQGVSYEQYF.

This clonotype has just a few counts. The chain employs TRBV6-5 and TRBJ2-1; the match to TRBD2 covers 11 bases. V lost 5 bases and J lost 0; bases outside the gene matches: 24. CDR3 length: 23 residues. Germline V lookup: CDR1 MNHEY, CDR2 SVGAGI. Written as DNA, the CDR3 is TGTGCCAGCAGTCGAAACCAGGGATCCGGGACTAGCGGATTCTTGAGCTCCTACAATGAGCAGTTCTTC. Protein: CASSRNQGSGTSGFLSSYNEQFF.

This clonotype was recorded at least ten times. This chain links TRBV4-1 with TRBJ2-7, with D uncertain. CDR1 is MGHRA and CDR2 is YSYEKL in the germline V gene. This CDR3 is 12 amino acids long. V was trimmed by 0 bases and J by 9 bases, leaving 9 bases between them. The CDR3 protein is CASSQDQVGQYF. CDR3 coding DNA: TGCGCCAGCAGCCAAGATCAAGTTGGGCAGTACTTC.

In this sample, this clonotype turned up a few times. A much larger clone sits a single nucleotide away, making a read error possible. The chain links TRBV29-1 to TRBJ1-1; no definite D call. Per the germline V gene, CDR1 is SQVTM and CDR2 is ANQGSEA. The CDR3 is 12 amino acids. CDR3 residues: CSAVLLNAEAFF. The DNA of the CDR3 is TGCAGCGCTGTTCTTTTGAACGCTGAAGCTTTCTTT.

V and J are TRBV6-2 or TRBV6-3 and TRBJ1-6; D ambiguous. Trimming took off 3 bases at V and 3 bases at J, with 15 bases between the two ends. Germline loops: CDR1 MNHEY, CDR2 SVGEGT. The CDR3 consists of 17 residues. The CDR3 here is CASSYERERSYNSPLHF. Written as DNA, the CDR3 is TGTGCCAGCAGTTATGAGAGGGAGCGGAGCTATAATTCACCCCTCCACTTT.

This clonotype was counted ten times or more. J is TRBJ2-5 and V is TRBV29-1; D unclear. The CDR3 contains 12 residues. The V gene lost 0 bases and the J gene lost 7 bases, with 9 bases spanning the gap. Looked up from germline, CDR1 is SQVTM and CDR2 is ANQGSEA. The DNA of the CDR3 is TGCAGCGTTGAAGACGTGTCCGTGACCCAGTACTTC. This translates into CSVEDVSVTQYF. Filled out from reference TRBV29-1 and TRBJ2-5, the complete variable domain reads SAVISQKPSRDICQRGTSLTIQCQVDSQVTMMFWYRQQPGQSLTLIATANQGSEATYESGFVIDKFPISRPNLTFSTLTVSNMSPEDSSIYLCSVEDVSVTQYFGPGTRLLVL.